These T cell receptor beta chains were read from a single sample in a study of blood T cell repertoires in COVID-19. Sequenced by immunoSEQ multiplex PCR; TCRdb stores in-frame clones only, minus some. This sample has 55,000 to 85,000 clones; around 85% occur once, and the top ten carry 12%. The sample comprised peripheral blood. The origin of the receptors is a human donor in a cohort sampled during active COVID-19. Both conserved end residues are part of each CDR3. A D gene is named only where the DNA matches it firmly. Only some rows state a clone size, as once, few, many or a class for expanded clones.

j_call: TRBJ1-6
clone_size: NA
v_call: TRBV9
cdr3_length: 17
d_call: TRBD1
cdr3_aa: CASSVAGTAAYNSPLHF
cdr3_nt: TGTGCCAGCAGCGTAGCCGGGACAGCAGCTTATAATTCACCCCTCCACTTT

j_call: TRBJ1-6
clone_size: few
v_call: TRBV10-3
cdr3_length: 13
d_call: TRBD1
cdr3_aa: CAVQGANNSPLHF
cdr3_nt: TGTGCCGTACAGGGGGCGAATAATTCACCCCTCCACTTT

j_call: TRBJ1-4
clone_size: once
v_call: TRBV4-1
cdr3_length: 16
d_call: TRBD1
cdr3_aa: CASSQFGTGGNEKLFF
cdr3_nt: TGCGCCAGCAGCCAATTCGGAACAGGGGGTAATGAAAAACTGTTTTTT

j_call: TRBJ1-1
clone_size: NA
v_call: TRBV30
cdr3_length: 12
d_call: NA
cdr3_aa: CAWSARDNEAFF
cdr3_nt: TGTGCCTGGAGTGCCCGGGATAATGAAGCTTTCTTT

j_call: TRBJ1-5
clone_size: NA
v_call: TRBV7-9
cdr3_length: 16
d_call: TRBD1
cdr3_aa: CASSPLGQGRGQPQHF
cdr3_nt: TGTGCCAGCAGCCCACTGGGACAGGGAAGGGGTCAGCCCCAGCATTTT

j_call: TRBJ2-1
clone_size: NA
v_call: TRBV9
cdr3_length: 17
d_call: TRBD2
cdr3_aa: CASSVGLAGGRWNEQFF
cdr3_nt: TGTGCCAGCAGCGTAGGACTAGCGGGGGGGCGCTGGAATGAGCAGTTCTTC

j_call: TRBJ2-1
clone_size: NA
v_call: TRBV3-1/TRBV3-2
cdr3_length: 14
d_call: NA
cdr3_aa: CASSQDSWRDEQFF
cdr3_nt: TGTGCCAGCAGCCAAGATTCGTGGAGGGATGAGCAGTTCTTC

j_call: TRBJ1-6
clone_size: few
v_call: TRBV10-3
cdr3_length: 15
d_call: TRBD1
cdr3_aa: CAISDLGQGDSPLHF
cdr3_nt: TGTGCCATCAGTGACTTGGGACAGGGGGATTCACCCCTCCACTTT

j_call: TRBJ2-3
clone_size: NA
v_call: TRBV6-5
cdr3_length: 14
d_call: NA
cdr3_aa: CASSRRDTTDTQYF
cdr3_nt: TGTGCCAGCAGTCGCAGGGACACCACAGATACGCAGTATTTT

j_call: TRBJ2-6
clone_size: NA
v_call: TRBV18
cdr3_length: 15
d_call: NA
cdr3_aa: CASSPYSSGANVLTF
cdr3_nt: TGTGCCAGCTCACCATACAGCTCTGGGGCCAACGTCCTGACTTTC

j_call: TRBJ1-1
clone_size: NA
v_call: TRBV5-5
cdr3_length: 14
d_call: NA
cdr3_aa: CASSYQTGNTEAFF
cdr3_nt: TGTGCCAGCAGCTACCAGACAGGGAACACTGAAGCTTTCTTT

j_call: TRBJ2-1
clone_size: NA
v_call: TRBV18
cdr3_length: 16
d_call: TRBD2
cdr3_aa: CASSPQTSGGSGEQFF
cdr3_nt: TGTGCCAGCTCACCTCAGACTAGCGGGGGGTCCGGTGAGCAGTTCTTC

j_call: TRBJ1-1
clone_size: NA
v_call: TRBV6-5
cdr3_length: 13
d_call: NA
cdr3_aa: CASSYRQNTEAFF
cdr3_nt: TGTGCCAGCAGTTACAGACAGAACACTGAAGCTTTCTTT

j_call: TRBJ2-7
clone_size: NA
v_call: TRBV12-5
cdr3_length: 14
d_call: TRBD1
cdr3_aa: CASGTATGGYEQYF
cdr3_nt: TGTGCTAGTGGGACAGCCACAGGGGGGTACGAGCAGTACTTC

j_call: TRBJ1-4
clone_size: NA
v_call: TRBV28
cdr3_length: 15
d_call: TRBD1
cdr3_aa: CASKEQTGNNEKLFF
cdr3_nt: TGTGCCAGCAAAGAACAGACAGGGAATAATGAAAAACTGTTTTTT

j_call: TRBJ2-5
clone_size: once
v_call: TRBV2
cdr3_length: 15
d_call: NA
cdr3_aa: CASSEALGAGETQYF
cdr3_nt: TGTGCCAGCAGTGAAGCTCTGGGGGCCGGAGAGACCCAGTACTTC

j_call: TRBJ1-2
clone_size: NA
v_call: TRBV5-6
cdr3_length: 15
d_call: NA
cdr3_aa: CASSLFVGLNYGYTF
cdr3_nt: TGTGCCAGCAGCTTATTTGTGGGGCTGAACTATGGCTACACCTTC

j_call: TRBJ1-2
clone_size: NA
v_call: TRBV28
cdr3_length: 16
d_call: TRBD1
cdr3_aa: CASRRQGVSSYYGYTF
cdr3_nt: TGTGCCAGCAGACGACAGGGAGTTTCCTCATACTATGGCTACACCTTC

j_call: TRBJ2-1
clone_size: NA
v_call: TRBV3-1/TRBV3-2
cdr3_length: 15
d_call: TRBD1
cdr3_aa: CASSQDPQGHNEQFF
cdr3_nt: TGTGCCAGCAGCCAAGATCCACAGGGGCATAATGAGCAGTTCTTC

j_call: TRBJ2-7
clone_size: NA
v_call: TRBV27
cdr3_length: 16
d_call: TRBD1
cdr3_aa: CASSFGSTGARNEQYF
cdr3_nt: TGTGCCAGCAGTTTTGGCTCAACAGGGGCCAGGAACGAGCAGTACTTC

j_call: TRBJ1-5
clone_size: NA
v_call: TRBV21-1
cdr3_length: 17
d_call: NA
cdr3_aa: CASSQITDRASNQPQHF
cdr3_nt: TGTGCCAGCAGCCAGATTACGGACAGAGCCTCTAATCAGCCCCAGCATTTT

j_call: TRBJ2-1
clone_size: NA
v_call: TRBV27
cdr3_length: 11
d_call: NA
cdr3_aa: CASTQGAEQFF
cdr3_nt: TGTGCCAGCACCCAGGGTGCTGAGCAGTTCTTC

j_call: TRBJ2-3
clone_size: NA
v_call: TRBV7-9
cdr3_length: 18
d_call: TRBD2
cdr3_aa: CASSLTSGGEPRGDTQYF
cdr3_nt: TGTGCCAGCAGCTTGACTAGCGGGGGGGAGCCTAGAGGAGATACGCAGTATTTT

j_call: TRBJ2-3
clone_size: NA
v_call: TRBV6-2/TRBV6-3
cdr3_length: 15
d_call: TRBD2
cdr3_aa: CASSYGEGRTDTQYF
cdr3_nt: TGTGCCAGCAGTTACGGGGAGGGGCGGACAGATACGCAGTATTTT

j_call: TRBJ2-1
clone_size: NA
v_call: TRBV5-4
cdr3_length: 13
d_call: NA
cdr3_aa: CASSPEQGEGQFF
cdr3_nt: TGTGCCAGCAGTCCCGAACAGGGGGAGGGGCAGTTCTTC

j_call: TRBJ1-1
clone_size: NA
v_call: TRBV3-1/TRBV3-2
cdr3_length: 14
d_call: NA
cdr3_aa: CASSLRADRGEAFF
cdr3_nt: TGTGCCAGCAGCCTCCGAGCCGATAGGGGTGAAGCTTTCTTT

j_call: TRBJ2-2
clone_size: NA
v_call: TRBV2
cdr3_length: 15
d_call: NA
cdr3_aa: CASSDQDISPGELFF
cdr3_nt: TGTGCCAGCAGTGATCAGGACATAAGTCCGGGGGAGCTGTTTTTT

j_call: TRBJ1-5
clone_size: NA
v_call: TRBV6-5
cdr3_length: 15
d_call: TRBD1
cdr3_aa: CAAYPGQNSNQPQHF
cdr3_nt: TGTGCCGCTTACCCGGGACAGAATAGCAATCAGCCCCAGCATTTT

j_call: TRBJ1-5
clone_size: NA
v_call: TRBV6-2/TRBV6-3
cdr3_length: 15
d_call: NA
cdr3_aa: CASSQRDHREGPQHF
cdr3_nt: TGTGCCAGCAGCCAGAGAGACCACAGGGAGGGGCCCCAGCATTTT

j_call: TRBJ1-2
clone_size: NA
v_call: TRBV19
cdr3_length: 11
d_call: NA
cdr3_aa: CASSTGISYTF
cdr3_nt: TGTGCCAGTAGCACCGGGATTTCTTACACCTTC

j_call: TRBJ2-2
clone_size: NA
v_call: TRBV4-1
cdr3_length: 14
d_call: NA
cdr3_aa: CASQDNPNTGELFF
cdr3_nt: TGCGCCAGCCAGGACAACCCGAACACCGGGGAGCTGTTTTTT

j_call: TRBJ1-6
clone_size: NA
v_call: TRBV5-6
cdr3_length: 14
d_call: TRBD1
cdr3_aa: CASSYRGIGSPLHF
cdr3_nt: TGTGCCAGCAGCTACAGGGGGATAGGCTCACCCCTCCACTTT

j_call: TRBJ1-3
clone_size: NA
v_call: TRBV5-1
cdr3_length: 16
d_call: NA
cdr3_aa: CASSLDGDYSGNTIYF
cdr3_nt: TGCGCCAGCAGCTTGGATGGGGACTACTCTGGAAACACCATATATTTT

j_call: TRBJ1-1
clone_size: NA
v_call: TRBV7-2
cdr3_length: 14
d_call: TRBD1
cdr3_aa: CASSFGQGGTEAFF
cdr3_nt: TGTGCCAGCAGCTTCGGGCAGGGGGGCACTGAAGCTTTCTTT

j_call: TRBJ2-2
clone_size: NA
v_call: TRBV5-5
cdr3_length: 15
d_call: TRBD2
cdr3_aa: CASSWLAGDTGELFF
cdr3_nt: TGTGCCAGCAGCTGGCTAGCGGGTGACACCGGGGAGCTGTTTTTT

j_call: TRBJ1-2
clone_size: NA
v_call: TRBV9
cdr3_length: 13
d_call: NA
cdr3_aa: CASSVAGVYGYTF
cdr3_nt: TGTGCCAGCAGCGTAGCAGGGGTCTATGGCTACACCTTC

j_call: TRBJ1-2
clone_size: NA
v_call: TRBV30
cdr3_length: 12
d_call: NA
cdr3_aa: CAWSVPLAGYTF
cdr3_nt: TGTGCCTGGAGTGTACCTCTGGCCGGCTACACCTTC

j_call: TRBJ2-5
clone_size: NA
v_call: TRBV4-1
cdr3_length: 15
d_call: NA
cdr3_aa: CASSQASAGKETQYF
cdr3_nt: TGCGCCAGCAGCCAAGCGTCGGCGGGAAAAGAGACCCAGTACTTC

j_call: TRBJ2-7
clone_size: NA
v_call: TRBV3-1/TRBV3-2
cdr3_length: 20
d_call: TRBD2
cdr3_aa: CASSQAGLPLAGASSYEQYF
cdr3_nt: TGTGCCAGCAGCCAAGCTGGTCTTCCTCTAGCGGGGGCGAGCTCCTACGAGCAGTACTTC

j_call: TRBJ1-2
clone_size: NA
v_call: TRBV18
cdr3_length: 12
d_call: TRBD1
cdr3_aa: CASSPEGAGYTF
cdr3_nt: TGTGCCAGCTCCCCAGAGGGGGCTGGCTACACCTTC

j_call: TRBJ1-1
clone_size: NA
v_call: TRBV4-1
cdr3_length: 15
d_call: TRBD1
cdr3_aa: CASSHGQGPRAEAFF
cdr3_nt: TGCGCCAGCAGCCACGGACAGGGCCCGCGGGCTGAAGCTTTCTTT

j_call: TRBJ1-1
clone_size: NA
v_call: TRBV6-5
cdr3_length: 13
d_call: NA
cdr3_aa: CASFREGTTEAFF
cdr3_nt: TGTGCCAGCTTTCGGGAGGGTACCACTGAAGCTTTCTTT

j_call: TRBJ2-1
clone_size: NA
v_call: TRBV6-6
cdr3_length: 17
d_call: TRBD2
cdr3_aa: CASSPRTSGGASNEQFF
cdr3_nt: TGTGCCAGCAGTCCACGGACTAGCGGGGGGGCCTCCAATGAGCAGTTCTTC

j_call: TRBJ2-7
clone_size: NA
v_call: TRBV2
cdr3_length: 15
d_call: TRBD2
cdr3_aa: CASSEEGLAGYEQYF
cdr3_nt: TGTGCCAGCAGTGAAGAGGGTCTAGCGGGCTACGAGCAGTACTTC

j_call: TRBJ1-2
clone_size: NA
v_call: TRBV2
cdr3_length: 14
d_call: TRBD1
cdr3_aa: CASSRDRGSYGYTF
cdr3_nt: TGTGCCAGCAGTAGGGACAGGGGAAGCTATGGCTACACCTTC

j_call: TRBJ1-1
clone_size: NA
v_call: TRBV18
cdr3_length: 15
d_call: NA
cdr3_aa: CASSLLRDIDTEAFF
cdr3_nt: TGTGCCAGCTCACTGCTCCGGGACATAGACACTGAAGCTTTCTTT

j_call: TRBJ1-1
clone_size: NA
v_call: TRBV12-3/TRBV12-4
cdr3_length: 11
d_call: NA
cdr3_aa: CASSKGTEAFF
cdr3_nt: TGTGCCAGCAGTAAGGGGACTGAAGCTTTCTTT

j_call: TRBJ2-3
clone_size: NA
v_call: TRBV11-2
cdr3_length: 12
d_call: NA
cdr3_aa: CASSFQVDTQYF
cdr3_nt: TGTGCCAGCAGCTTCCAGGTAGATACGCAGTATTTT

j_call: TRBJ1-1
clone_size: many
v_call: TRBV7-8
cdr3_length: 11
d_call: NA
cdr3_aa: CASSLEGVAFF
cdr3_nt: TGTGCCAGCAGCTTAGAGGGGGTGGCTTTCTTT

j_call: TRBJ1-4
clone_size: NA
v_call: TRBV5-4
cdr3_length: 18
d_call: TRBD1
cdr3_aa: CASSLDTEGDRVNEKLFF
cdr3_nt: TGTGCCAGCAGCTTGGATACAGAGGGGGACAGGGTAAATGAAAAACTGTTTTTT

j_call: TRBJ2-3
clone_size: NA
v_call: TRBV5-4
cdr3_length: 17
d_call: NA
cdr3_aa: CASSSPVVVRGKGTQYF
cdr3_nt: TGTGCCAGCAGCTCCCCCGTAGTGGTTAGGGGGAAGGGTACGCAGTATTTT

j_call: TRBJ1-2
clone_size: NA
v_call: TRBV19
cdr3_length: 14
d_call: TRBD1
cdr3_aa: CASSISGQAIGYTF
cdr3_nt: TGTGCCAGTAGTATCTCGGGACAGGCTATCGGCTACACCTTC

j_call: TRBJ2-7
clone_size: few
v_call: TRBV5-1
cdr3_length: 17
d_call: TRBD1
cdr3_aa: CASSFAGGPTNSYEQYF
cdr3_nt: TGCGCCAGCAGCTTTGCAGGGGGCCCGACTAACTCCTACGAGCAGTACTTC

j_call: TRBJ1-1
clone_size: NA
v_call: TRBV18
cdr3_length: 14
d_call: TRBD1
cdr3_aa: CASSPGQGLTEAFF
cdr3_nt: TGTGCCAGCTCACCGGGACAGGGGCTTACTGAAGCTTTCTTT